Each of the 12 T cell receptor beta chains below was sequenced from the same sample in a study of blood T cell repertoires in COVID-19. Profiling relied on immunoSEQ multiplex PCR, and the TCRdb table lists in-frame clones only, not all of them. The top ten clones hold roughly a third of a sample with around 100,000 clones, about 77% of them seen once. Sequenced material: peripheral blood. Receptor source: a man aged 65 to 85 with active or convalescent COVID-19.

This clone was observed a handful of times. The chain is built from TRBV13 and TRBJ2-7; tentatively, D is TRBD2 (5 bases). Germline CDR1 reads PRHDT; CDR2 reads FYEKMQ (reference sequence). The germline V and J ends were trimmed by 3 bases and 6 bases, with 15 bases remaining between them. The CDR3 has 14 amino acids. CDR3 region: CASSLGTGSGEQYF. In DNA form, the CDR3 reads TGTGCCAGCAGCTTGGGAACGGGGTCCGGCGAGCAGTACTTC.

The rearrangement joins TRBV21-1 to TRBJ1-5; TRBD1 is taken as the D call from the table, unchecked against the DNA. TRBV21-1 is tagged as a pseudogene. This CDR3 is built from 13 residues. CDR3 sequence: CGPPQTVYQPQHF. In DNA form, the CDR3 reads TGTGGGCCCCCACAGACAGTTTATCAGCCCCAGCATTTT.

The chain is built from TRBV20-1 and TRBJ1-2; TRBD1 is a possible D gene (5 bases). This CDR3 is 15 amino acids long. Germline V gene lookup returns CDR1 DFQATT and CDR2 SNEGSKA (reference sequence). The V gene lost 3 bases and the J gene lost 0 bases, with 14 bases spanning the gap. The CDR3 DNA reads as TGCAGTGCTAGTAGCCAGGGATGGTCTAACTATGGCTACACCTTC. Its translation: CSASSQGWSNYGYTF.

Remarks on this clone: The sample holds other DNA sequences that translate to the same CDR3. The rearrangement links TRBV15 to TRBJ1-5; D is undetermined. This CDR3 spans 13 amino acids. The V gene lost 0 bases and the J gene lost 6 bases, with 6 bases spanning the gap. Germline CDR1 is LNHNV and CDR2 is YYDKDF (reference sequence). The CDR3 sequence: CATSRDPGQPQHF. In nucleotides, the CDR3 is TGTGCCACCAGCAGAGATCCGGGTCAGCCCCAGCATTTT.

V and J are TRBV11-2 and TRBJ2-2, with D possibly TRBD2 on 6 matching bases. From germline, CDR1 is SGHAT and CDR2 FQNNGV. The V and J ends lost 5 bases and 4 bases respectively, with 17 bases between them. The CDR3 sequence is 16 residues long. CDR3 DNA: TGTGCCAGCAGCCACTCAGGGCGGGGTGGCACCGGGGAGCTGTTTTTT. It encodes CASSHSGRGGTGELFF.

The chain has TRBV3-1 (or the pseudogene TRBV3-2) and TRBJ2-1; TRBD2 matches 7 bases. Losses at the gene ends were 3 bases for V and 10 bases for J; bases not matched to a gene: 3. Germline CDR1 and CDR2: LGHDT and YNNKEL (reference sequence). The CDR3 extends over 12 amino acids. The CDR3 region is CASSQGLWEQFF. The CDR3 DNA reads as TGTGCCAGCAGCCAGGGACTATGGGAGCAGTTCTTC.

Only one count was recorded for this clone. CDR3 loop: CASSLGAVETQYF. CDR3 DNA sequence: TGTGCCAGCAGTTTAGGAGCCGTAGAGACCCAGTACTTC. The chain couples TRBV12-3 or TRBV12-4 to TRBJ2-5; D not certain. The CDR3 has 13 amino acids. The V end lost 1 base, the J end lost 4 bases, and 7 bases lay between the germline ends.

V usage is TRBV28 and J usage is TRBJ1-1; no clear D. Trimming took off 2 bases at V and 5 bases at J, with 18 bases between the two ends. This CDR3 contains 16 residues. The germline CDR1 and CDR2 sequences are MDHEN and SYDVKM. CDR3 DNA: TGTGCCAGCAGTTTACATGGGCTAAGGTCTTCGACTGAAGCTTTCTTT. This gives the protein CASSLHGLRSSTEAFF.

The chain combines TRBV13 with TRBJ2-1, with 7 bases matching TRBD1. The junction had 7 bases not matched to a gene; V was cut back by 5 bases and J by 0 bases. Germline values: CDR1 PRHDT, CDR2 FYEKMQ (reference sequence). The CDR3 totals 16 residues. CDR3 sequence reads: CASSHTGDSSYNEQFF. CDR3 DNA: TGTGCCAGCAGCCATACAGGGGATAGCTCCTACAATGAGCAGTTCTTC.

The chain employs TRBV4-3 and TRBJ2-7; 9 bases match TRBD1. The trim removed 6 bases at V and 4 bases at J, leaving 7 bases unmatched. Germline CDR1 reads LGHNA; CDR2 reads YSLEER. The CDR3 spans 14 residues. CDR3 sequence (DNA): TGCGCCAGCAGTCCGAACAGGGGGCTATACGAGCAGTACTTC. Translation: CASSPNRGLYEQYF.

The chain links TRBV30 to TRBJ1-3; D remains ambiguous. Germline loops: CDR1 GTSNPN, CDR2 SVGIG (reference sequence). This CDR3 region has 15 residues. Between the trimmed V and J ends, which lost 2 bases and 0 bases, there was a span of 11 bases. The DNA for the CDR3 is TGTGCCTGGAGTAATCTAGCAAGCTCTGGAAACACCATATATTTT. Protein product: CAWSNLASSGNTIYF. The full variable domain, in which reference TRBV30 and TRBJ1-3 provide the parts outside the CDR3, is SQTIHQWPATLVQPVGSPLSLECTVEGTSNPNLYWYRQAAGRGLQLLFYSVGIGQISSEVPQNLSASRPQDRQFILSSKKLLLSDSGFYLCAWSNLASSGNTIYFGEGSWLTVV.

This rearrangement joins TRBV7-9 to TRBJ1-3, with D hard to call. The germline V and J ends were trimmed by 5 bases and 0 bases, with 11 bases remaining between them. Germline CDR1 and CDR2: SEHNR and FQNEAQ (reference sequence). This CDR3 contains 15 residues. The CDR3 protein is CASSLSGASGNTIYF. For the CDR3, the DNA is TGTGCCAGCAGCCTTTCCGGAGCCTCTGGAAACACCATATATTTT.